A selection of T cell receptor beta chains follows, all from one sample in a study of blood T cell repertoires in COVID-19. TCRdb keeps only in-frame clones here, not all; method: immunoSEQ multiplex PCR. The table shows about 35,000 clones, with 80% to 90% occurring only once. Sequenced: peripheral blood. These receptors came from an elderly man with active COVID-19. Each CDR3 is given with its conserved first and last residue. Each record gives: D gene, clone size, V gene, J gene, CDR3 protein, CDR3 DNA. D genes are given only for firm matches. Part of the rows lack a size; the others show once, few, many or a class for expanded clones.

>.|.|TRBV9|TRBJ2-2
CASSVARGTGELFF
TGTGCCAGCAGCGTAGCTCGGGGTACCGGGGAGCTGTTTTTT
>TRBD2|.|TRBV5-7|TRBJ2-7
CAPRAGGGGSPYEQYF
TGTGCCCCCAGGGCGGGGGGGGGCGGCTCACCCTACGAGCAGTACTTC
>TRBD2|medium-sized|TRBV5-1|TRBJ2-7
CASSSSGLAAYEQYF
TGCGCCAGCAGCTCCTCGGGACTAGCGGCCTACGAGCAGTACTTC
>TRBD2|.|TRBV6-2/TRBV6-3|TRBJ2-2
CASSPILAGPGGELFF
TGTGCCAGCAGCCCCATCCTAGCGGGACCCGGCGGGGAGCTGTTTTTT
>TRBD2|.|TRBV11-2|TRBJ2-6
CASSLSGVRLQTGANVLTF
TGTGCCAGCAGCTTAAGCGGGGTGCGCCTCCAGACTGGGGCCAACGTCCTGACTTTC
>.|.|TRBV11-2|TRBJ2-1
CASRDTGTLADNEQFF
TGTGCCAGCAGAGACACCGGGACTCTAGCTGACAATGAGCAGTTCTTC
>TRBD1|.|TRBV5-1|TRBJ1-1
CASSPQGGMNTEAFF
TGCGCCAGCAGCCCCCAGGGGGGTATGAACACTGAAGCTTTCTTT
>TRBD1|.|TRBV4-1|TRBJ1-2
CASSQGETGGAGGYTF
TGCGCCAGCAGCCAAGGGGAGACAGGGGGCGCTGGGGGCTACACCTTC
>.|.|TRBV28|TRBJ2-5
CASSFSGAQETQYF
TGTGCCAGCAGTTTTAGCGGTGCCCAAGAGACCCAGTACTTC
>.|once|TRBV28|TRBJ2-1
CASSRTSGLAIYNEQFF
TGTGCCAGCAGTCGGACGTCCGGACTCGCGATCTACAATGAGCAGTTCTTC
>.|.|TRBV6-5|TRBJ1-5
CASNGEGGTSGPQHF
TGTGCCAGCAACGGGGAGGGGGGTACGAGTGGGCCCCAGCATTTT
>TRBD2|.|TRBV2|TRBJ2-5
CASSVSLAGVTQYF
TGTGCCAGCAGTGTAAGCCTAGCGGGAGTTACCCAGTACTTC
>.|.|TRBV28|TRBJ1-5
CASRSQSYSNQPQHF
TGTGCCAGCCGCTCACAGAGCTATAGCAATCAGCCCCAGCATTTT
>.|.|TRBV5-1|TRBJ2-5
CASSLSQNPQETQYF
TGCGCCAGCAGCTTGTCCCAGAATCCTCAAGAGACCCAGTACTTC
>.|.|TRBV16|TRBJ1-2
CASSQSMAGYTF
TGTGCCAGCAGCCAATCGATGGCTGGCTACACCTTC
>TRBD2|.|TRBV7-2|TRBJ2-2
CASSRPPGLALTNTGELFF
TGTGCCAGCAGTCGACCCCCGGGACTAGCGTTAACGAACACCGGGGAGCTGTTTTTT
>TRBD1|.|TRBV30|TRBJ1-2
CAWSAYRTGISYTF
TGTGCCTGGAGTGCCTATCGGACAGGGATTAGCTACACCTTC
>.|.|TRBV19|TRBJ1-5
CASSAAGQPQHF
TGTGCCAGTAGTGCCGCGGGGCAGCCCCAGCATTTT
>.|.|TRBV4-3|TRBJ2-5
CASSQDLSPGETQYF
TGCGCCAGCAGCCAAGATCTTTCCCCCGGTGAGACCCAGTACTTC
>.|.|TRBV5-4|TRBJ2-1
CASSLDGRAMDEQFF
TGTGCCAGCAGCTTGGATGGGAGAGCGATGGATGAGCAGTTCTTC
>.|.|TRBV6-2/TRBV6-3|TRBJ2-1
CASSYSKGNEQFF
TGTGCCAGCAGTTACTCGAAGGGGAATGAGCAGTTCTTC
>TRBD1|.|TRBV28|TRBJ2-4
CASRGQGEGIQYF
TGTGCCAGCAGAGGACAGGGGGAAGGCATTCAGTACTTC
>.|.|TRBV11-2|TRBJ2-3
CASSPLLAAGTDTQYF
TGTGCCAGCAGCCCCCTTTTAGCGGCCGGCACAGATACGCAGTATTTT
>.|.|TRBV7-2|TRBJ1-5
CASSLGQYQPQHF
TGTGCCAGCAGCTTAGGTCAGTATCAGCCCCAGCATTTT
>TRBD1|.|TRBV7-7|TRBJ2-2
CASSPSPGTEYTGELFF
TGTGCCAGCAGCCCATCCCCCGGGACAGAGTACACCGGGGAGCTGTTTTTT
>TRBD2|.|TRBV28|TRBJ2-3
CASRLAGGSTDTQYF
TGTGCCAGCAGACTAGCGGGAGGTAGCACAGATACGCAGTATTTT
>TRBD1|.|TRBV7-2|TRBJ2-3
CASSPGRGTGVPDTQYF
TGTGCCAGCAGCCCCGGTCGGGGGACAGGGGTTCCAGATACGCAGTATTTT
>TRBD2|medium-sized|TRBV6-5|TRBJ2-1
CASSYGLAGYNEQFF
TGTGCCAGCAGTTACGGCCTAGCGGGGTACAATGAGCAGTTCTTC
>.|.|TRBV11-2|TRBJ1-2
CASSPLGGQGYNYGYTF
TGTGCCAGCAGCCCCCTCGGGGGGCAGGGGTATAACTATGGCTACACCTTC
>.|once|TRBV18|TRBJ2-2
CASSPWASPRGTGELFF
TGTGCCAGCTCACCGTGGGCGAGTCCGCGGGGCACCGGGGAGCTGTTTTTT
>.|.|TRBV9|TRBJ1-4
CASSVEGRRNEKLFF
TGTGCCAGCAGCGTAGAGGGGCGGCGTAATGAAAAACTGTTTTTT
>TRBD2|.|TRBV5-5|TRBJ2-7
CASSFGRGSSYEQYF
TGTGCCAGCAGCTTCGGTCGCGGGAGCTCCTACGAGCAGTACTTC